This T cell receptor (beta chain) was sequenced during a study of T cells in Graves' hyperthyroidism and ophthalmopathy. The CDR3 is made up of 16 amino acids. Per the germline V gene, CDR1 is SEHNR and CDR2 is FQNEAQ (reference sequence). The PBMCs were taken from around 9 ml of fresh peripheral blood. About this clonotype itself: With a much larger clone just one base away, this may be a read error.

Researchers took RNA transcripts and amplified the TCR beta CDR3 regions from them. A first-round RT-PCR of the TCR CDR3 used the HTBI primer set. TCRdb re-analysed the multiplex PCR reads in MiXCR, keeping a single row per CDR3 protein. The table lists 300,000 to 350,000 distinct CDR3 sequences, 15% to 20% of them singletons. Sequenced: blood. The receptor was derived from a woman between 40 and 50 years old with Graves' ophthalmopathy. This rearrangement joins TRBV7-9 to TRBJ1-6; 7 bases match TRBD1. CDR3 sequence: CASTTGQNSYNSSLHF. The DNA for the CDR3 is TGTGCCAGCACCACGGGACAGAACTCCTATAATTCATCCCTCCACTTT.